A single T cell receptor beta chain is shown here with its context. The data are from a study of blood T cell repertoires in COVID-19. The wider study: The study drew acute and convalescent COVID-19 samples from the United States, Italy and Spain.

Seattle's enrolled individuals joined amid active infection and were then monitored longitudinally. The authors' processing: How many nucleated cells were present was estimated from reference gene primer amplification. Sequenced by immunoSEQ multiplex PCR; TCRdb stores in-frame clones only, minus some. V and J calls and clone size are as listed in that table; D and trimming were resolved from the DNA. The sample lists fewer than 200,000 clones, 70% to 90% seen once, with more than 6.5% in the top ten. The source of this sequence is a woman aged 60-70 years with COVID-19, enrolled during active disease. Sequencing was done on a sample of peripheral blood.

The CDR3, as DNA: TGTGCCAGTCAGGGCCCCAATCAGCCCCAGCATTTT. Translating it yields CASQGPNQPQHF. V and J are TRBV6-5 and TRBJ1-5, with D possibly matching TRBD1 (5 bases). Germline CDR1 and CDR2: MNHEY and SVGAGI. V was trimmed by 9 bases and J by 3 bases, leaving 9 bases between them. There are 12 residues in the CDR3.